What follows are 18 T cell receptor beta chains derived from one specimen sequenced in a study of T cells expressing NK-cell markers. Each CDR3 protein gets one entry in TCRdb, which reprocessed the 5' RACE reads and gives no DNA. The sample has about 380,000 distinct CDR3 sequences. The sequenced sample consisted of blood T cells: a sorted CD56 or NKG2C T cell subset, CD4+ or CD8+ T cells, or bulk PBMC T cells (not recorded which). Receptors originate from a man aged 18-75 years in good health.

The gene calls are TRBV29-1 and TRBJ2-7; no DNA is available, so the TRBD1 call from TCRdb remains unchecked. Germline CDR1 is SQVTM and CDR2 is ANQGSEA. The CDR3 is 14 amino acids. Here the CDR3 reads CSVDSGQGTNEQYF.

This chain uses TRBV7-2 with TRBJ2-5. The CDR3 extends over 11 amino acids. The V gene's germline CDR1 is SGHTA and CDR2 FQGNSA. The CDR3 protein is CASSPKITQYF.

The chain recombines TRBV12-3 or TRBV12-4 with TRBJ2-7; TCRdb selects TRBD1, and the lack of DNA leaves this call unchecked. The CDR3 has 16 amino acids. Here the CDR3 reads CASSFDAGTGGHEQYF.

The rearrangement joins TRBV7-2 to TRBJ2-5. The CDR3 is made up of 16 amino acids. CDR1 and CDR2 from the germline V gene are SGHTA and FQGNSA. CDR3 amino acids: CASSLGVVRGQETQYF. The variable domain in full, with the rest retrieved from reference TRBV7-2 and TRBJ2-5, is GAGVSQSPSNKVTEKGKDVELRCDPISGHTALYWYRQSLGQGLEFLIYFQGNSAPDKSGLPSDRFSAERTGGSVSTLTIQRTQQEDSAVYLCASSLGVVRGQETQYFGPGTRLLVL.

The rearrangement joins TRBV20-1 to TRBJ1-2; the D call of TRBD1 rests on TCRdb alone, since no DNA is present to check it. The CDR3 is 17 amino acids. Germline assignment: CDR1 DFQATT and CDR2 SNEGSKA (reference sequence). The CDR3 region is CSARYQGQGRTNYGYTF.

V is TRBV3-1 and J is TRBJ2-7; TCRdb proposes TRBD1, but this gene call is untestable without DNA. CDR1 is LGHDT, CDR2 YNNKEL, per germline (reference sequence). The CDR3 runs to 15 residues. CDR3 protein: CASSQGQIGTYEQYF.

The J gene is TRBJ2-5, the V gene TRBV3-1; the TCRdb call, TRBD2, lacks DNA for checking. CDR1 and CDR2 from the germline V gene are LGHDT and YNNKEL (reference sequence). The CDR3 runs to 16 residues. The CDR3 reads CASSQDVTSSQETQYF.

The CDR3 loop is CASSFGTAAGVLTF. The chain uses TRBV28 and TRBJ2-6; the D gene TCRdb calls, TRBD1, cannot be checked with no DNA. The CDR3 contains 14 residues. CDR1 and CDR2 (germline): MDHEN, SYDVKM.

Here the CDR3 reads CASSLNGWGSGSPLHF. The chain carries TRBV6-1 and TRBJ1-6. Germline V gene data show CDR1 as MNHNS and CDR2 as SASEGT. The CDR3 length is 16 residues.

The V and J genes are TRBV2 and TRBJ2-7; absent DNA, TCRdb's TRBD1 call cannot be checked. The CDR3 is made up of 15 amino acids. Germline CDR1 reads SNHLY; CDR2 reads FYNNEI. CDR3 in amino acids: CASSYRGRSSYEQYF.

The rearrangement uses TRBV7-6 and TRBJ2-5; TCRdb gives TRBD2 as the D gene, but with no DNA this cannot be confirmed. Germline V gene sequence: CDR1 SGHVS, CDR2 FNYEAQ. CDR3 length: 14 amino acids. The CDR3 here is CASSPGRGSETQYF.

V gene TRBV10-2 combines with J gene TRBJ2-3; the TCRdb D gene call, TRBD2, has no DNA to confirm it. Germline lookup yields CDR1 WSHSY and CDR2 SAAADI. There are 15 residues in the CDR3. The CDR3 reads CASSAGTSGRDTQYF.

The V and J genes are TRBV6-1 and TRBJ2-5. Germline values: CDR1 MNHNS, CDR2 SASEGT. The CDR3 runs 14 residues. The CDR3 is CASTKSGWRETQYF.

The chain carries TRBV28 and TRBJ2-5. CDR1 is MDHEN and CDR2 is SYDVKM in the germline V gene. The CDR3 runs 12 residues. CDR3 in amino acids: CASSQRWETQYF.

V and J are TRBV5-1 and TRBJ2-1; there is no DNA to check the TCRdb D call of TRBD1. This CDR3 comprises 15 residues. Germline CDR1 SGHRS, CDR2 YFSETQ. This CDR3 is CASSLFGAKDNEQFF.

The chain has TRBV20-1 and TRBJ1-4; with no DNA, the TCRdb D assignment of TRBD1 cannot be verified. The CDR3 consists of 13 residues. CDR1 is DFQATT and CDR2 is SNEGSKA in the germline V gene (reference sequence). CDR3: CSAGPPAYEKLFF.

The gene calls are TRBV3-1 and TRBJ1-1; the TCRdb D gene call, TRBD1, has no DNA to confirm it. Germline CDR1 reads LGHDT; CDR2 reads YNNKEL (reference sequence). CDR3 length: 15 amino acids. The CDR3 here is CASSPPTGTGTEAFF.

The chain combines TRBV20-1 with TRBJ2-5. The CDR3 runs 12 residues. The V gene's germline CDR1 is DFQATT and CDR2 SNEGSKA (reference sequence). The CDR3 sequence: CSARKMGETQYF.